What follows are 13 T cell receptor beta chains derived from one specimen sequenced in a study of cytomegalovirus exposure and HLA in healthy donors (TCRdb year 2017). Receptor libraries were prepared by the immunoSEQ multiplex PCR assay. The multiplex PCR relied on a mix of 60 forward primers for TCR Vbeta segments and 13 reverse primers for TCR Jbeta segments. As stored in TCRdb, this immuneACCESS dataset retains in-frame rearrangements with V and J assigned. A fraction of the clones does not appear; measured against another copy, unresolved V genes explain less than half of the discrepancy, and the remainder lacks a known reason. The sample table lists 95,000 to 150,000 clones, 75% to 85% of them with a count of one. Around 10% of the sample rests with the top ten. Specimen: PBMCs. These receptors all stem from a man aged 30 to 45 in good health and CMV-seropositive.

This clone has a single count. V gene TRBV30 combines with J gene TRBJ1-4, with D possibly TRBD1 on 5 matching bases. The CDR3 sequence is 13 residues long. Germline V lookup: CDR1 GTSNPN, CDR2 SVGIG (reference sequence). The ends were cut back, 0 bases at V and 8 bases at J, with 10 bases in the middle. The CDR3 DNA reads TGTGCCTGGAGTGTTAGGACATCCGAAAAACTGTTTTTT. It encodes CAWSVRTSEKLFF.

This clone was detected once. In DNA, the CDR3 is TGTGCCAGCACCGAGCCGCAGGGACTTAATCAGCCCCAGCATTTT. This sequence encodes CASTEPQGLNQPQHF. The rearrangement joins TRBV6-1 to TRBJ1-5; D perhaps matches TRBD1 (5 bases). The CDR3 is made up of 15 amino acids. Germline lookup yields CDR1 MNHNS and CDR2 SASEGT. The germline V and J ends were trimmed by 7 bases and 4 bases, with 17 bases remaining between them.

The rearrangement links TRBV7-8 to TRBJ1-4, with 8 bases fitting TRBD1. The germline V gene encodes CDR1 SGHVS and CDR2 FQNEAQ. V shed 2 bases and J 10 bases; nucleotides not matched to a gene: 12. The CDR3 runs to 16 residues. CDR3 sequence: CASSLSQGELVGKLFF. For the CDR3, the DNA is TGTGCCAGCAGCTTATCACAGGGGGAATTGGTTGGAAAACTGTTTTTT.

This chain joins TRBV10-1 and TRBJ2-6, with TRBD2 as a possible D gene (5 bases). Germline-derived CDR1 and CDR2 are WNHNN and SYGVQD (reference sequence). There are 18 residues in the CDR3. The V end lost 6 bases, the J end lost 0 bases, and 18 bases lay between the germline ends. CDR3: CASSSRVRGNSGANVLTF. The CDR3 coding sequence is TGCGCCAGCAGCTCCCGGGTCCGGGGAAACTCTGGGGCCAACGTCCTGACTTTC.

This clone was detected only a few times. This chain links TRBV5-6 with TRBJ2-5; 9 bases are a match to TRBD2. The trim removed 4 bases at V and 2 bases at J, leaving 9 bases unmatched. CDR3 length equals 16 residues. Germline V CDR1 and CDR2: SGHDT, YYEEEE. The CDR3 loop is CASSRVAGDFQETQYF. As DNA, the CDR3 is TGTGCCAGCAGCCGGGTAGCGGGGGACTTTCAAGAGACCCAGTACTTC. Complete variable domain (other parts from reference TRBV5-6 and TRBJ2-5): DAGVTQSPTHLIKTRGQQVTLRCSPKSGHDTVSWYQQALGQGPQFIFQYYEEEERQRGNFPDRFSGHQFPNYSSELNVNALLLGDSALYLCASSRVAGDFQETQYFGPGTRLLVL.

The chain uses TRBV5-1 and TRBJ2-3; the match to TRBD1 covers 8 bases. The CDR3 totals 14 residues. Germline CDR1 SGHRS, CDR2 YFSETQ. V was pared by 2 bases and J by 6 bases, with 5 bases of the junction left unmatched. For the CDR3, the DNA is TGCGCCAGCAGCTTCCGACAGGGGATGGATACGCAGTATTTT. Protein sequence: CASSFRQGMDTQYF.

The chain recombines TRBV6-1 with TRBJ1-2, with D tentatively TRBD1 (5 bases). Germline assignment: CDR1 MNHNS and CDR2 SASEGT. The ends were cut back, 1 base at V and 2 bases at J, with 11 bases in the middle. This CDR3 is 15 amino acids long. CDR3 in amino acids: CASSEGRGYNYGYTF. The CDR3 region has the DNA TGTGCCAGCAGTGAAGGACGGGGGTACAACTATGGCTACACCTTC.

Of note for this clone: The junction and the germline gene differ at one end; a read error may be behind it. V and J are TRBV4-1 and TRBJ2-4; a possible D gene is TRBD2 (5 bases). From germline, CDR1 is MGHRA and CDR2 YSYEKL. The CDR3 runs to 15 residues. As DNA, the CDR3 is TGCGCCAGCAGCCAAGTATTCGCGGGTGAAAACAGTCAGTACTTC. Translated, it gives CASSQVFAGENSQYF.

The chain employs TRBV23-1 and TRBJ2-7; D gene unclear. TRBV23-1 is an ORF, and what it does is uncertain. This CDR3 spans 11 amino acids. V dropped 6 bases and J dropped 3 bases, with 6 bases sitting between them. The CDR3 is CASSPVYEQYF. In DNA, the CDR3 is TGCGCCAGCAGCCCCGTCTACGAGCAGTACTTC.

The chain has TRBV9 and TRBJ2-7; D perhaps matches TRBD1 (5 bases). Germline lookup yields CDR1 SGDLS and CDR2 YYNGEE. The CDR3 consists of 15 residues. The V end was cut by 0 bases, the J end by 2 bases, with 12 bases between. The chain's CDR3 is CASSVGSTGAYEQYF. CDR3 DNA: TGTGCCAGCAGCGTAGGGTCTACAGGAGCCTACGAGCAGTACTTC. Full variable domain (remainder filled in from reference TRBV9 and TRBJ2-7): DSGVTQTPKHLITATGQRVTLRCSPRSGDLSVYWYQQSLDQGLQFLIQYYNGEERAKGNILERFSAQQFPDLHSELNLSSLELGDSALYFCASSVGSTGAYEQYFGPGTRLTVT.

This clone has a handful of counts. This chain uses TRBV6-4 with TRBJ2-3, with a possible D match to TRBD2 (6 bases). This CDR3 contains 14 residues. CDR1 is MRHNA and CDR2 is SNTAGT in the germline V gene. V lost 5 bases to trimming and J lost 4 bases, with 13 bases between them. The CDR3 loop reads CASSREQEADTQYF. The CDR3 DNA reads TGTGCCAGCAGTCGGGAGCAGGAAGCAGATACGCAGTATTTT.

The rearrangement links TRBV30 to TRBJ1-1; tentatively, D is TRBD1 (6 bases). The CDR3 length is 10 residues. Deletions cut 8 bases from V and 4 bases from J, with 8 bases between. Germline-derived CDR1 and CDR2 are GTSNPN and SVGIG (reference sequence). The CDR3 protein is CARGGTEAFF. The CDR3 coding sequence is TGTGCCCGAGGGGGCACTGAAGCTTTCTTT.

This rearrangement joins TRBV30 to TRBJ1-6; D may be TRBD1 (5 bases). Germline CDR1 and CDR2: GTSNPN and SVGIG (reference sequence). The CDR3 sequence is 16 residues long. Trimming took 8 bases from V and 0 from J, leaving 17 bases between them. CDR3 bases: TGTGCCGGAACGGGACTCAAGACCTCCTATAATTCACCCCTCCACTTT. The encoded protein is CAGTGLKTSYNSPLHF.